This T cell receptor (beta chain) was captured by sequencing in a study of cytomegalovirus exposure and HLA in healthy donors (dated by TCRdb to about 2017). In terms of the full investigation: An earlier analysis of several hundred of the donors reported 250 to 300 Gb of sequence data and 95 million to 130 million unique TCR beta sequences obtained from roughly 170 million T cells. Roughly 300 gigabases of sequencing data and tens of millions of unique TCR sequences were included in an early release covering 500 to 750 HLA-typed donors. Of the roughly 400 genotyped donors, approximately 83% fell in the genetic ancestry cluster associated with self-reported Caucasian donors. The study aimed to test whether signatures of past pathogen exposure could be identified by cataloging public T cell receptors. The study used immunosequencing to profile the T cell repertoires of approximately 640 subjects and linked those repertoires to cytomegalovirus serostatus. In addition to the first cohort of approximately 670 subjects, a separate validation cohort of 130 or so different subjects was used. To predict cytomegalovirus infection status, the study combined high-throughput TCR immunosequencing, statistical association of individual TCRs with disease status, and machine learning. In a later analysis, previously published TCR beta repertoires from 550 to 700 donors were re-analyzed and high-resolution HLA genotyping was added so that TCR occurrence patterns could be studied. Rather than using new phenotypic data, the later analysis identified candidate immune exposures from TCR beta sequences and from how often those sequences occurred across donors. An earlier analysis of 587 of the donors applied high-throughput TCR beta sequencing to assess whether each TCR beta V gene segment acted as functional or pseudogenic. Donor age, sex, ethnicity and CMV serostatus were compiled together with the repertoire data. Genome-wide SNP genotypes for about 65% of the 666 donors were used in a later genetic analysis, which treated that subset as a discovery cohort. Every discovery cohort repertoire had been produced on one sequencing platform. HLA typing covered class I and class II loci at four-digit resolution. The number of typed donors differed by locus: about 629-630 for A, B, C, DRB1 and DQB1; approximately 520 for DQA1; around 610 for DPA1; and about 450 for DPB1. Roughly 5 DR-DQ haplotypes were handled as single units for association and clustering, since linkage in the cohort was strong. Among about 360 genotyped donors of the cohort, an average of 235,054 unique TCR beta nucleotide sequences were sequenced per donor, 15% to 20% of them non-productive.

The full study reports these points: When HLA alleles, especially DR and DQ, strongly co-occurred, TCR associations were difficult to assign to individual alleles. While some public TCRs were present in many individuals, most TCR sequences turned up only very rarely across donors. According to the authors, the approach could potentially be generalized to other disease states and immunological phenotypes. Some IMGT-functional V segments, including TRBV6-2 and TRBV6-3, could not be distinguished by the 87-base-pair reads and were therefore excluded. Compared with equally common non-associated chains, HLA-associated TCR beta chains in a later analysis were more clonally expanded and had lower generation probabilities. In the study, 150 to 200 TCR beta chains were listed as associated with cytomegalovirus. Specific HLA alleles were associated with 15,000 to 20,000 TCR beta sequences at a false discovery rate of 0.05 in a later analysis. Most CMV-associated TCR beta chains appeared to be HLA-restricted in a later analysis, and the HLA associations seemed to be driven largely by CMV exposure. Linkage disequilibrium might explain the correlated functional status among segregating V segments, but an unknown experimental factor could not be excluded. A few of the identified cytomegalovirus-associated TCR beta chains were confirmed in vitro to be specific for cytomegalovirus antigens. V-gene and J-gene trimming of TCR beta chains was associated with a missense DCLRE1C variant in a later genetic analysis, and the association was replicated in an independent cohort. According to a later analysis, parvovirus B19, influenza, CMV and Epstein-Barr virus appeared linked to several top co-occurrence clusters. According to a later genetic analysis, donors in an Asian-associated ancestry cluster had fewer N-insertions in productive TCRs than the roughly 700-donor mean. An earlier analysis of several hundred of the donors showed that most TCR beta V segments appeared in productive rearrangements either about 87% or about 30% of the time, which broadly matched IMGT annotations. A further reported finding was that TCR beta sequences accurately predicted the HLA-A and HLA-B alleles for most subjects in the first cohort. CMV serostatus was the only immune exposure information available for the cohort. Roughly uniform sequencing depth across donors was assumed in presence/absence analyses, although this assumption may not hold. About 17 rarely observed V segments, including chromosome 9 orphons, were excluded from the earlier analysis of several hundred of the donors because counts were too low. Because HLA typing was unavailable for some donors at each locus, only the typed subset was used in association tests. This cohort had only TCR beta chains sequenced, and the lack of alpha or paired-chain data limited which features could be detected. The classifier was reported to diagnose cytomegalovirus status with high specificity and sensitivity in both the original cohort and the validation cohort. According to a later analysis, TCR association rates differed among HLA loci, with DRB1 alleles showing the most associated TCRs and HLA-C alleles showing the fewest. The sequencing pipeline was judged likely to have produced a cluster of highly shared sequence variants as a technical artifact.

The method was the immunoSEQ multiplex PCR assay. The multiplex PCR relied on a mix of 60 forward primers for TCR Vbeta segments and 13 reverse primers for TCR Jbeta segments. The CDR3 region of rearranged TCR beta genes was amplified from genomic DNA with a multiplex PCR assay. On the Illumina HiSeq System, the amplified TCR beta libraries were sequenced as 87-base-pair reads. The authors processed their data as follows. In a later analysis, tens of millions of unique TCR beta chains were counted across the roughly 670 repertoires, and approximately 11 million of these chains were shared by at least two donors. Raw reads were error-corrected and collapsed into unique sequences by a nearest-neighbor algorithm in which closely related sequences were merged to remove PCR and sequencing errors. Alignment of CDR3 sequences to IMGT reference sequences was used to assign V, D and J gene segments. For a sequence to be retained, at least a six-nucleotide match to both a V gene segment and a J gene segment was required. A rearrangement counted as productive if the CDR3 had no stop codons and remained in frame with V and J, and every other rearrangement counted as non-productive. Following IMGT convention, CDR3 was defined as the stretch from the second conserved V-encoded cysteine to the conserved J-encoded phenylalanine. The earlier analysis of some 600 of the donors excluded sequences that lacked an unambiguous match to a single V gene segment. In an earlier analysis of approximately 560 of the donors, a V segment was called functional when productive rearrangements were above 56.7%, and segregating when the standard deviation between donors exceeded 5%. A statistical classification framework was built to diagnose cytomegalovirus status from the catalog of TCR beta chain sequences. V and J gene assignment, in a later analysis, came from comparing TCR nucleotide sequences with IMGT/GENE-DB human TR gene sequences. In a later analysis, CDR3 sequences and most-parsimonious VDJ recombination scenarios were assigned using the TCRdist pipeline. In a later analysis, every TCR beta chain was defined by the combination of its CDR3 amino acid sequence and its V-gene family, and reads without a unique V-gene family were dropped. To address suspected cross-contamination and a sequencing artifact, a later analysis removed several hundred highly shared, low-generation-probability nucleotide sequences. A later analysis calculated a clonal expansion index for each public chain from normalized within-repertoire ranks of inferred template counts. In a later analysis, generation probabilities were computed using a VDJ recombination model fitted to out-of-frame rearrangements, and the results were checked against IGoR. Hypergeometric tests were used in a later analysis to score TCR-TCR, TCR-HLA and TCR-CMV co-occurrence, with a repertoire-size bias correction applied to the TCR pairs. False discovery rates were estimated in a later analysis by permuting HLA or CMV assignments 20 times. In a later analysis, co-occurring TCRs were grouped using DBSCAN, and TCRdist sequence similarity was added for clustering within HLA-allele-positive subsets. Repertoires with fewer than 30,000 or more than 120,000 public chains were left out of co-occurrence clustering, as were five repertoires with anomalous nucleotide sharing. TCRdb provides this immuneACCESS table in a form limited to in-frame rearrangements. Some clones are lacking; in checked studies, under half of them reflect an unresolved V gene, and why the rest are absent is not known. V and J calls plus clone size are reproduced from that table; the DNA served to infer D and trimming. For this sample the table gives nearly 80,000 clones, of which roughly 79% were detected only once. About 22% of the sample goes to the ten largest clones.

The cohort was made up of under 800 healthy bone marrow donors. At the time of sampling, all cohort members were nominally healthy, though unrecorded immune exposures were likely present. The donor was CMV seropositive and was included in the group of around 300 seropositive cohort members. Every donor gave a peripheral blood sample, and the peripheral blood mononuclear cells from that sample were used for TCR beta sequencing. The Qiagen DNeasy Blood Extraction Kit was used to extract genomic DNA from the blood cell samples. Counted from cysteine to phenylalanine, this CDR3 has 13 amino acids. Only the CDR3 part of the read is kept: 39 bases, read in frame from the first base. CDR1 and CDR2 are read off the germline V gene as ENHRY and SYGVKD. V loses 3 bases of germline sequence and J loses 3 bases, and the interval between the two ends is 9 bases. About this clone itself: The antigen it recognizes is unknown. No clone much larger than this one lies a single base away; base qualities are absent.

This receptor chain uses TRBV10-3 and TRBJ2-7, and possibly TRBD1, on 5 matching bases. Sequencing input: PBMCs. The TCR sequence derives from a woman in her thirties or forties in good health and CMV-seropositive. Here is the DNA: TGTGCCATCAGTGATCCCAGGGTCTACGAGCAGTACTTC. This gives the protein CAISDPRVYEQYF.